This section outlines one TCR beta chain sequence together with its context. In Seattle, patients joined the study during active infection and were tracked longitudinally. This sample was included in a study of blood T cell repertoires in COVID-19. About the study: From T cells, B-cell-depleted T cells, or PBMCs came the material, which was cDNA or gDNA.

Clones were sequenced by immunoSEQ multiplex PCR, and TCRdb holds only the in-frame ones, with some missing. The table lists 200,000 to 250,000 clones, approximately 90% of them singletons, with approximately 2.6% in the top ten. The CDR3 has 13 residues. Between the trimmed V and J ends, which lost 2 bases and 0 bases, there was a span of 4 bases. In germline, CDR1 is MNHEY, CDR2 SVGEGT. This chain connects TRBV6-2 or TRBV6-3 to TRBJ1-2; D is unclear. The receptor was isolated from a man aged 25 to 40 with COVID-19, enrolled during active disease. Sequenced input: peripheral blood. As DNA, the CDR3 is TGTGCCAGCAGTTACGTCTCTAACTATGGCTACACCTTC. This translates into CASSYVSNYGYTF.